The clone carrying this TCR beta chain has only a few counts. Its matching antigen is unknown. The germline gives CDR1 LNHDA, CDR2 SQIVND (reference sequence). Trimming pared 5 bases from V and 14 bases from J, leaving 22 bases between. This CDR3 has 14 residues. This entry is derived from a study of CD8+ T cells in alopecia areata. General observations from the study: The study found higher clonality in lesional than normal scalp, especially in alopecia totalis/universalis.

Sequencing templates came from extracted RNA that was reverse transcribed into cDNA. Profiling relied on immunoSEQ multiplex PCR, and the TCRdb table lists in-frame clones only, not all of them. The table lists around 69,000 clones, approximately 60% of them singletons. Sorted populations comprised CD4+ and CD8+ T cells obtained from PBMCs. This clonotype was sampled from a human donor with alopecia areata. The sample consisted of CD8+ T cells sorted from blood, taken at week 0. The rearrangement joins TRBV19 to TRBJ2-4; D might be TRBD1 or TRBD2, each matching 5 bases. CDR3 DNA sequence: TGTGCCAGTAGTCCGAAGACAGCGGTCCTCGATAAGTACTTC. As protein: CASSPKTAVLDKYF.